Shown below are 4 T cell receptor beta chains from a single sample sequenced in a study of cytomegalovirus exposure and HLA in healthy donors. The study ran its PCR with 60 Vbeta and 13 Jbeta primers. The data were produced by immunoSEQ multiplex PCR, yet TCRdb's version contains in-frame clones alone and is incomplete. The specimen's table records 60,000 to 70,000 clones. Sample: PBMCs. All receptors derive from a boy aged 10-17 years in good health and CMV-seronegative.

The V and J genes are TRBV27 and TRBJ2-1; the D gene is possibly TRBD1 (5 bases). There are 15 residues in the CDR3. The V gene's germline CDR1 is MNHEY and CDR2 SMNVEV (reference sequence). The V end was cut by 2 bases, the J end by 4 bases, with 12 bases between. This chain's CDR3 is CASSLGDTGYNEQFF. CDR3 sequence (DNA): TGTGCCAGCAGTTTAGGAGATACAGGATACAATGAGCAGTTCTTC.

V is TRBV6-5 and J is TRBJ2-3; D is perhaps TRBD1 (7 bases). CDR1 is MNHEY and CDR2 is SVGAGI in the germline V gene. The CDR3 covers 15 residues. V gave up 6 bases and J gave up 6 bases, with 19 bases separating them. As DNA, the CDR3 is TGTGCCAGCAGGTCCGGGGGACAGCTCAGGGATACGCAGTATTTT. Translation: CASRSGGQLRDTQYF.

The genes are TRBV7-2 and TRBJ2-2; D perhaps matches TRBD1 (5 bases). The CDR3 loop spans 14 amino acids. Deletions cut 7 bases from V and 5 bases from J, with 14 bases between. Per the germline V gene, CDR1 is SGHTA and CDR2 is FQGNSA. The CDR3: CASIVQASTGELFF. The DNA for the CDR3 is TGTGCCAGCATCGTACAGGCTTCTACCGGGGAGCTGTTTTTT.

The rearrangement uses TRBV29-1 and TRBJ2-3; D is ambiguous. The CDR3 spans 11 residues. CDR1 is SQVTM and CDR2 is ANQGSEA in the germline V gene. CDR3 in amino acids: CSVTSTDTQYF. CDR3 DNA sequence: TGCAGTGTTACTAGCACAGATACGCAGTATTTT.